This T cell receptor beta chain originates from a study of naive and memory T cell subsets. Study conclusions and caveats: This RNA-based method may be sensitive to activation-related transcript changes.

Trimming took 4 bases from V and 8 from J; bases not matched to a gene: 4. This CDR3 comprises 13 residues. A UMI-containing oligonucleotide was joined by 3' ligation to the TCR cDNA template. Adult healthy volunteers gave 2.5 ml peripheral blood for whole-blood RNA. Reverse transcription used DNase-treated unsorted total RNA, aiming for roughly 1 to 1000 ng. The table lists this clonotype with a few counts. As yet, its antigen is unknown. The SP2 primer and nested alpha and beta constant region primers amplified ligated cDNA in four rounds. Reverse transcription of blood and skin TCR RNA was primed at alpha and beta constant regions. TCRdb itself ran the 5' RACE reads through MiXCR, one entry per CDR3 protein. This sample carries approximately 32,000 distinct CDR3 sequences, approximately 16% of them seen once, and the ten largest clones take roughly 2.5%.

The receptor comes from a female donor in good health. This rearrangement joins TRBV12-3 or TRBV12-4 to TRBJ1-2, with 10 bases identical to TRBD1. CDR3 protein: CASSSGQGLGYTF. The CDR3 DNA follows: TGTGCCAGCAGTTCGGGACAGGGGCTCGGCTACACCTTC.